These 8 T cell receptor beta chains were sequenced from one sample in a study of blood T cells in healthy people across ages. Sample-barcoded 5' priming and a J-beta primer mix drove a second PCR of 7 to 11 cycles. Each CDR3 protein gets one entry after TCRdb re-called the 5' RACE reads with MiXCR. The data hold around 1.7 million distinct CDR3 sequences, with 28% observed a single time. The sample comprised blood. All receptors come from a woman in her twenties or thirties in good health.

This clonotype was counted at least ten times. The DNA of the CDR3 is TGCAGTGCTATATCCGGGACTAGCGCCTCTTACGAGCAGTACTTC. This gives the protein CSAISGTSASYEQYF. The chain is built from TRBV20-1 and TRBJ2-7; 10 bases agree with TRBD2. Germline-derived CDR1 and CDR2 are DFQATT and SNEGSKA (reference sequence). V lost 4 bases and J lost 4; bases outside the gene matches: 10. The CDR3 totals 15 residues.

This clonotype was detected only a few times. The chain is built from TRBV24-1 and TRBJ2-1; D is unclear. The CDR3 length is 13 residues. The germline V gene has CDR1 KGHDR and CDR2 SFDVKD. V lost 9 bases, J lost 6 bases, and 14 bases lay in between. The CDR3 loop is CATSGIPGNEQFF. In DNA, the CDR3 is TGTGCCACCTCGGGCATCCCGGGCAATGAGCAGTTCTTC.

The chain uses TRBV10-3 and TRBJ2-5; 13 nucleotides align to TRBD2. The CDR3 is 14 amino acids. Germline V gene data show CDR1 as ENHRY and CDR2 as SYGVKD. V lost 6 bases to trimming and J lost 11 bases; unmatched junction nucleotides: 9. CDR3 amino acids: CAIRGLAGSGEQYF. CDR3 DNA: TGTGCCATCAGGGGACTAGCGGGAAGCGGTGAGCAGTACTTC.

The V call is TRBV6-5, the J call TRBJ2-7; no reliable D call. The germline V gene encodes CDR1 MNHEY and CDR2 SVGAGI. The length of the CDR3 is 13 residues. The V gene lost 3 bases and the J gene lost 7 bases, with 13 bases spanning the gap. The CDR3 region has the DNA TGTGCCAGCAGTTATCGTCCGACCGGGGAGCAGTACTTC. Its protein is CASSYRPTGEQYF.

V gene TRBV20-1 combines with J gene TRBJ2-7; TRBD1 agrees at 8 bases. The length of the CDR3 is 15 residues. The germline gives CDR1 DFQATT, CDR2 SNEGSKA (reference sequence). J gave up 2 bases and V 0 bases, and 6 bases lay outside the gene matches. CDR3 DNA: TGCAGTGCTAGAGATCCCAGGGGGCTCACCTACGAGCAGTACTTC. Its translation is CSARDPRGLTYEQYF.

This clonotype was found many times. The chain recombines TRBV29-1 with TRBJ2-1; TRBD1 aligns across 7 bases. The CDR3 totals 13 residues. Germline assignment: CDR1 SQVTM and CDR2 ANQGSEA. With 7 bases clipped from V and 3 bases from J, the junction kept 6 bases outside the gene matches. CDR3 nucleotides: TGCAGCGACCGGGACAGTGGCTACAATGAGCAGTTCTTC. Its protein product is CSDRDSGYNEQFF.

In this sample, this clonotype turned up a few times. J is TRBJ2-3 and V is TRBV30, with D uncertain. The CDR3 is 13 amino acids. Germline V lookup: CDR1 GTSNPN, CDR2 SVGIG (reference sequence). Trimming shortened V by 2 bases and J by 3 bases, and 9 bases separated the two germline ends. The CDR3 DNA reads as TGTGCCTGGAGTTCTGCGAGGACAGATACGCAGTATTTT. As protein: CAWSSARTDTQYF.

This clonotype was seen a few times. V usage is TRBV4-1 and J usage is TRBJ1-5; D remains unclear. Trimming took off 5 bases at V and 1 base at J, with 12 bases between the two ends. The CDR3 contains 15 residues. Germline-derived CDR1 and CDR2 are MGHRA and YSYEKL. CDR3 DNA: TGCGCCAGCAGCTCAAGATCCTTGAGCAATCAGCCCCAGCATTTT. It specifies CASSSRSLSNQPQHF.